The 9 T cell receptor beta chains listed next were all sequenced from one sample in a study of blood T cell repertoires in COVID-19. Sequencing used immunoSEQ multiplex PCR; TCRdb keeps in-frame clones, though not all of them. This sample has 400,000 or so clones, with more than 80% found just once. The sequencing sample was made of PBMCs or T cells enriched from blood (not recorded which). The receptors derive from a man younger than 45 who had recovered from COVID-19.

The chain is built from TRBV19 and TRBJ1-1; D not resolved. This CDR3 is 12 amino acids long. With 3 bases removed from V and 0 bases from J, the gap between germline ends came to 2 bases. Germline V lookup: CDR1 LNHDA, CDR2 SQIVND (reference sequence). The CDR3 region is CASSILNTEAFF. The CDR3 region has the DNA TGTGCCAGTAGTATCTTGAACACTGAAGCTTTCTTT.

V gene TRBV6-4 combines with J gene TRBJ1-6; D is unclear. CDR1 and CDR2 (germline): MRHNA, SNTAGT. The CDR3 consists of 13 residues. V was cut by 9 bases and J by 4 bases, with 10 bases left in between. The CDR3 sequence: CARSKLYNSPLHF. As DNA, the CDR3 is TGTGCCAGGAGTAAGCTGTATAATTCACCCCTCCACTTT.

The rearrangement joins TRBV24-1 to TRBJ2-7; 9 bases line up with TRBD1. Germline trimming cut 10 bases from V and 2 bases from J; bases unmatched to any gene: 5. Germline V lookup: CDR1 KGHDR, CDR2 SFDVKD. The CDR3 contains 13 residues. The CDR3 bases are TGTGCCACGCAGGGACAGGGCCCCTACGAGCAGTACTTC. It is translated as CATQGQGPYEQYF.

This chain joins TRBV27 and TRBJ1-2, with D possibly TRBD1 on 5 matching bases. Per the germline V gene, CDR1 is MNHEY and CDR2 is SMNVEV (reference sequence). The CDR3 contains 15 residues. V was trimmed by 4 bases and J by 8 bases, leaving 20 bases between them. The CDR3 region is CASSSLGAGMVGYTF. The CDR3 DNA follows: TGTGCCAGCAGTTCCCTAGGAGCAGGGATGGTGGGCTACACCTTC.

CDR3 amino acids: CASSLVTGESETQYF. CDR3 in DNA: TGTGCCAGCAGCTTAGTGACAGGGGAATCAGAGACCCAGTACTTC. The chain has TRBV11-2 and TRBJ2-5; 8 bases fit TRBD1. Trimming took 1 base from V and 4 from J; bases not matched to a gene: 5. The CDR3 is made up of 15 amino acids. Germline V gene data show CDR1 as SGHAT and CDR2 as FQNNGV.

V and J are TRBV5-1 and TRBJ1-2; D is unclear. V gave up 0 bases and J gave up 0 bases, with 6 bases separating them. Germline V CDR1 and CDR2: SGHRS, YFSETQ. The CDR3 loop spans 14 amino acids. The CDR3 DNA is TGCGCCAGCAGCTTGGACAGTACTAACTATGGCTACACCTTC. Translation: CASSLDSTNYGYTF.

The chain recombines TRBV14 with TRBJ2-1; D is possibly TRBD2 (6 bases). V was shortened by 2 bases and J by 4 bases, with 9 bases between the two germline ends. Germline CDR1 and CDR2: SGHDN and FVKESK. The CDR3 sequence is 14 residues long. The DNA of the CDR3 is TGTGCCAGCAGCCAAAGAGGGACTTACAATGAGCAGTTCTTC. This encodes CASSQRGTYNEQFF.

The CDR3: CATSSYTDTQYF. The CDR3 DNA follows: TGTGCCACCAGCAGCTACACAGATACGCAGTATTTT. The chain joins TRBV15 to TRBJ2-3; D uncertain. The CDR3 runs to 12 residues. CDR1 and CDR2 (germline): LNHNV, YYDKDF (reference sequence). V was cut by 3 bases and J by 2 bases, with 3 bases left in between.

This clone was counted between two and nine times. The rearrangement joins TRBV30 to TRBJ1-5; D remains ambiguous. Germline V lookup: CDR1 GTSNPN, CDR2 SVGIG (reference sequence). V lost 3 bases to trimming and J lost 6 bases, with 12 bases between them. There are 13 residues in the CDR3. In DNA, the CDR3 is TGTGCCTGGAGCCTCGGGGAAGCTCAGCCCCAGCATTTT. It translates to CAWSLGEAQPQHF.